This entry describes one TCR beta chain. These data belong to a study of technical replicates of blood from four donors. Assay used: immunoSEQ multiplex PCR; TCRdb lists only in-frame clones, some missing. The table lists about 86,000 clones, just over 95% of them singletons, with around 0.38% in the top ten. The sequencing sample was made of T cells isolated from PBMCs. This sequence was found in a human donor in good health.

The CDR3 here is CASSLPGLAADTQYF. Written as DNA, the CDR3 is TGCGCCAGCAGTCTCCCGGGACTAGCAGCAGATACGCAGTATTTT. The gene calls are TRBV5-1 and TRBJ2-3; 9 bases align to TRBD2. With 5 bases clipped from V and 4 bases from J, the junction kept 8 bases outside the gene matches. The CDR3 covers 15 residues. Germline-derived CDR1 and CDR2 are SGHRS and YFSETQ.